This is a list of T cell receptor beta chains from one sample in a study of shared clonotypes between healthy human individuals. Data came from immunoSEQ multiplex PCR; TCRdb stores just in-frame clones and leaves some out. Of hundreds of thousands of clones listed, 77% were seen once; the top ten hold around 13%. The sample was PBMCs. The receptors were sampled from a woman aged 40 to 49 in good health. Some clones in this sample may be carry-over from other donors' samples. Each CDR3 is given with its conserved first and last residue. Fields, in order: V gene, CDR3 length, clone size, J gene, D gene, CDR3 DNA, CDR3 protein. A D gene is named only where the DNA matches it firmly. The size of a clone is reported for some rows only, either as once, few or many, or as a class for expanded clones.

v_call: TRBV4-1; cdr3_length: 15; clone_size: .; j_call: TRBJ1-4; d_call: .; cdr3_nt: TGCGCCAGCAGCCAAGAGGCCAGGGGAAATGAAAAACTGTTTTTT; cdr3_aa: CASSQEARGNEKLFF
v_call: TRBV5-1; cdr3_length: 16; clone_size: many; j_call: TRBJ2-2; d_call: .; cdr3_nt: TGCGCCAGCAGCGTTGACAGGGCGGGAGGAACCGGGGAGCTGTTTTTT; cdr3_aa: CASSVDRAGGTGELFF
v_call: TRBV5-1; cdr3_length: 15; clone_size: .; j_call: TRBJ2-1; d_call: TRBD2; cdr3_nt: TGCGCCAGCAGCTTGGGCGCGGGGGACTCGGAGGAGCAGTTCTTC; cdr3_aa: CASSLGAGDSEEQFF
v_call: TRBV10-3; cdr3_length: 16; clone_size: few; j_call: TRBJ2-2; d_call: .; cdr3_nt: TGTGCCATCAGTGATATGGAGGCTAGCGTCACCGGGGAGCTGTTTTTT; cdr3_aa: CAISDMEASVTGELFF
v_call: TRBV7-3; cdr3_length: 14; clone_size: .; j_call: TRBJ2-1; d_call: .; cdr3_nt: TGTGCCAGCAGCGACCAGGGAGGAGTGGATGAGCAGTTCTTC; cdr3_aa: CASSDQGGVDEQFF
v_call: TRBV6-1; cdr3_length: 14; clone_size: .; j_call: TRBJ1-5; d_call: .; cdr3_nt: TGTGCCAGCAGCATCACAGTAAGCAATCAGCCCCAGCATTTT; cdr3_aa: CASSITVSNQPQHF
v_call: TRBV14; cdr3_length: 12; clone_size: .; j_call: TRBJ2-7; d_call: .; cdr3_nt: TGTGCCAGCAGCCAAGGGTCCGCCGAGCAGTACTTC; cdr3_aa: CASSQGSAEQYF
v_call: TRBV7-2; cdr3_length: 15; clone_size: .; j_call: TRBJ1-1; d_call: TRBD1; cdr3_nt: TGTGCCAGCAGCTTATACAGGGGGAGGAACACTGAAGCTTTCTTT; cdr3_aa: CASSLYRGRNTEAFF
v_call: TRBV6-1; cdr3_length: 15; clone_size: .; j_call: TRBJ2-7; d_call: TRBD1; cdr3_nt: TGTGCCAGCAGTGAATTGGGACAGGGACCGTACGAGCAGTACTTC; cdr3_aa: CASSELGQGPYEQYF
v_call: TRBV6-6; cdr3_length: 15; clone_size: .; j_call: TRBJ2-3; d_call: TRBD1; cdr3_nt: TGTGCCAGCAGTTTACAGGGGGTTCGGACAGATACGCAGTATTTT; cdr3_aa: CASSLQGVRTDTQYF
v_call: TRBV9; cdr3_length: 15; clone_size: once; j_call: TRBJ2-7; d_call: TRBD1; cdr3_nt: TGTGCCAGCAGCCCCGAGACGACAGGGTACTACGAGCAGTACTTC; cdr3_aa: CASSPETTGYYEQYF
v_call: TRBV6-1; cdr3_length: 12; clone_size: .; j_call: TRBJ1-2; d_call: .; cdr3_nt: TGTGCCAGCAGTGAACGGCAGGGTCCTGCCACCTTC; cdr3_aa: CASSERQGPATF
v_call: TRBV5-1; cdr3_length: 15; clone_size: .; j_call: TRBJ2-7; d_call: TRBD2; cdr3_nt: TGCGCCAGCAGCGGAACAGGCCACCGGGAGGACGAGCAGTACTTC; cdr3_aa: CASSGTGHREDEQYF
v_call: TRBV19; cdr3_length: 16; clone_size: few; j_call: TRBJ1-5; d_call: .; cdr3_nt: TGTGCCAGTAGTATCCCCTCCGACAGTTTCGGCCAGCCCCAGCATTTT; cdr3_aa: CASSIPSDSFGQPQHF